The clone carrying this T cell receptor beta chain was picked up one time. Clones were read by immunoSEQ multiplex PCR, and TCRdb kept only the in-frame ones, dropping some. The table includes 80,000 to 95,000 clones, more than 60% detected once. This sample stems from a study of blood T cell repertoires in COVID-19. Whole-study context: T cells, B-cell-depleted T cells, or PBMCs supplied cDNA or gDNA.

CDR3 length: 16 residues. Looked up from germline, CDR1 is SGDLS and CDR2 is YYNGEE. V lost 4 bases and J 2 bases, leaving 19 bases between the germline ends. Sequencing was performed on peripheral blood. The source of this sequence is a woman aged 80 or older with active or convalescent COVID-19. The rearrangement links TRBV9 to TRBJ2-7; tentatively, D is TRBD2 (6 bases). Here the CDR3 DNA reads TGTGCCAGCAGCCCCCGCCCGGCTAGCGTACCCTACGAGCAGTACTTC. Translated, it gives CASSPRPASVPYEQYF. Looking up the rest from reference TRBV9 and TRBJ2-7 gives the full variable domain: DSGVTQTPKHLITATGQRVTLRCSPRSGDLSVYWYQQSLDQGLQFLIQYYNGEERAKGNILERFSAQQFPDLHSELNLSSLELGDSALYFCASSPRPASVPYEQYFGPGTRLTVT.